The subject of this entry is one TCR beta chain. This specimen belongs to a study of technical replicates of blood from several donors. This table comes from immunoSEQ multiplex PCR, and its TCRdb copy is limited to in-frame clones, with some not included. In the table there are roughly 71,000 clones, roughly 95% of which are singletons. The V segment lost 0 bases and the J segment 3 bases; nucleotides outside the gene matches: 2. In germline, CDR1 is MNHNY, CDR2 SVGAGI (reference sequence). The CDR3 has 15 amino acids. Sequenced sample: T cells isolated from PBMCs. This receptor was taken from a human donor in good health. V and J are TRBV6-6 and TRBJ2-7; TRBD2 agrees at 10 bases. The CDR3 loop reads CASSYSPSGGYEQYF. The CDR3 DNA is TGTGCCAGCAGTTACTCACCTAGCGGGGGCTACGAGCAGTACTTC.